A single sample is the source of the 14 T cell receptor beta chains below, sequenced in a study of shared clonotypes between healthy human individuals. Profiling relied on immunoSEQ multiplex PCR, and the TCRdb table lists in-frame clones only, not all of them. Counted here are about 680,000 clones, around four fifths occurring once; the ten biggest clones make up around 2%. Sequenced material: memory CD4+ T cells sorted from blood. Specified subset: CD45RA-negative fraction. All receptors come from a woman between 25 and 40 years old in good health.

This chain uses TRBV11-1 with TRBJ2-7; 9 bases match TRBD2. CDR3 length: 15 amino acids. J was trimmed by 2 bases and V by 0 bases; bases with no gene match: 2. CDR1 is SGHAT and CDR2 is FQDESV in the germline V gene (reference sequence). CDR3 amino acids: CASSLATSGPYEQYF. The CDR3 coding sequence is TGTGCCAGCAGCTTAGCGACTAGCGGACCCTACGAGCAGTACTTC.

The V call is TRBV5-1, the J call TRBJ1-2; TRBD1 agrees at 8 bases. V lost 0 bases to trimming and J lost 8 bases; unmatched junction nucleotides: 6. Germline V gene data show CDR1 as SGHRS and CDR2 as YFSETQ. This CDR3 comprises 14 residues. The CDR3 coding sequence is TGCGCCAGCAGCTTGGCTGGGACAGGATACGGCTACACCTTC. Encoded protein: CASSLAGTGYGYTF. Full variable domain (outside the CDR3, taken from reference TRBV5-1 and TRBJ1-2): KAGVTQTPRYLIKTRGQQVTLSCSPISGHRSVSWYQQTPGQGLQFLFEYFSETQRNKGNFPGRFSGRQFSNSRSEMNVSTLELGDSALYLCASSLAGTGYGYTFGSGTRLTVV.

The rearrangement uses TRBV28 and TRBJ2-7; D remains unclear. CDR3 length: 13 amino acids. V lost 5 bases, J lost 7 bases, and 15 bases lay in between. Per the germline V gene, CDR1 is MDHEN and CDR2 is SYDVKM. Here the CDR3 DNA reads TGTGCCAGCAGTCCAGATGGGTTAGGGGAGCAGTACTTC. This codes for CASSPDGLGEQYF.

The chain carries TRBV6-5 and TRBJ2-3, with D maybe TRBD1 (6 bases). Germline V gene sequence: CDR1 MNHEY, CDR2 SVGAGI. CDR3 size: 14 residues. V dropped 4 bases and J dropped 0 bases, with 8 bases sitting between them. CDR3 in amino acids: CASSFGQSTDTQYF. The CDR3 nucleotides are TGTGCCAGCAGTTTTGGACAGAGCACAGATACGCAGTATTTT.

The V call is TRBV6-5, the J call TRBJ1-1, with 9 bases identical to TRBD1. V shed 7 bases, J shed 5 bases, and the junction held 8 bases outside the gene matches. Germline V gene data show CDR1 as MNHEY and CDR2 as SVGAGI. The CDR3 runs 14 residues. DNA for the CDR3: TGTGCCAGCACCGCGACAGGGGGTGGAACTGAAGCTTTCTTT. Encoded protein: CASTATGGGTEAFF.

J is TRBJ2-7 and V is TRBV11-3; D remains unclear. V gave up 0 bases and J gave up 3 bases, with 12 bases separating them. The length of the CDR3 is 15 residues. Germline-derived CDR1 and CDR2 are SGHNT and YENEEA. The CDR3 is CASSLDRQSLYEQYF. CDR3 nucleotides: TGTGCCAGCAGCTTAGATAGGCAGTCCCTCTACGAGCAGTACTTC. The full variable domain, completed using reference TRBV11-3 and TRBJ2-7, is EAGVVQSPRYKIIEKKQPVAFWCNPISGHNTLYWYLQNLGQGPELLIRYENEEAVDDSQLPKDRFSAERLKGVDSTLKIQPAELGDSAVYLCASSLDRQSLYEQYFGPGTRLTVT.

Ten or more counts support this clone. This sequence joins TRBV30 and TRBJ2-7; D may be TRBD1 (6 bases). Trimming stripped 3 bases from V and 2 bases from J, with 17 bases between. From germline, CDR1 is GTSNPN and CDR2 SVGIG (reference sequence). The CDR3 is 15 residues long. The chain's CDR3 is CAWRTGQPGAYEQYF. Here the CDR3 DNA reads TGTGCCTGGAGAACCGGACAGCCCGGAGCCTACGAGCAGTACTTC.

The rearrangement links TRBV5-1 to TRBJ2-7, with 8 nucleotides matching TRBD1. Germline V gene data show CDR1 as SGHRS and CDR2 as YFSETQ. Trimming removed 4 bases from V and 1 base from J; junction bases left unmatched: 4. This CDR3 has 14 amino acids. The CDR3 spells CASSTRDRSYEQYF. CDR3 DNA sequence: TGCGCCAGCAGCACCCGGGACAGGTCCTACGAGCAGTACTTC.

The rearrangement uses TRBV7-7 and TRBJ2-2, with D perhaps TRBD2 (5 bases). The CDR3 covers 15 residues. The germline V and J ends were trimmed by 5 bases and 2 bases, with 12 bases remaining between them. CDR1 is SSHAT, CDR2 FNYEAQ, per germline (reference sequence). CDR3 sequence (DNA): TGTGCCAGCAGCGCCTCGGGGTCAAACACCGGGGAGCTGTTTTTT. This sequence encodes CASSASGSNTGELFF.

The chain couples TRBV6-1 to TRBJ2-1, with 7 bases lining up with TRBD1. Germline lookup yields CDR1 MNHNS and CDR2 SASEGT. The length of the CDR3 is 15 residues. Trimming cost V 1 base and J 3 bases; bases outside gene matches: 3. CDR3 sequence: CASSEERGRYNEQFF. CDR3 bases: TGTGCCAGCAGTGAAGAGAGGGGGCGCTACAATGAGCAGTTCTTC.

In DNA form, the CDR3 reads TGTGCCAGCAGTCCTAAAGACTGGAGGGGTAAGGAGACCCAGTACTTC. Amino acids: CASSPKDWRGKETQYF. This chain joins TRBV28 and TRBJ2-5, with D possibly TRBD2 on 6 matching bases. CDR1 is MDHEN, CDR2 SYDVKM, per germline. The V end was cut by 5 bases, the J end by 5 bases, with 21 bases between. CDR3 length equals 16 residues.

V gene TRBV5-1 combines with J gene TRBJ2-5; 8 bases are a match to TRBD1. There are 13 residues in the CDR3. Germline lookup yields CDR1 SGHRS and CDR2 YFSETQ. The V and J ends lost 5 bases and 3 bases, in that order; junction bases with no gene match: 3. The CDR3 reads CASRQTGEETQYF. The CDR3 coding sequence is TGCGCCAGCAGACAGACAGGGGAAGAGACCCAGTACTTC.

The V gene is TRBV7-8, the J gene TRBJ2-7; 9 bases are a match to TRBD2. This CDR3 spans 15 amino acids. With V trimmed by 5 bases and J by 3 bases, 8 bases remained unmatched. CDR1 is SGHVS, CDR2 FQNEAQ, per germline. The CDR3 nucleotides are TGTGCCAGCAGCCTTGAGCGGGGGGAAATCTACGAGCAGTACTTC. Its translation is CASSLERGEIYEQYF.

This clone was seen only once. CDR3 region: CASSLLVGANVLTF. The CDR3 DNA sequence: TGCGCCAGCAGCTTGTTGGTCGGGGCCAACGTCCTGACTTTC. This chain links TRBV5-1 with TRBJ2-6, with D uncertain. The V end was cut by 1 base, the J end by 4 bases, with 6 bases between. The germline gives CDR1 SGHRS, CDR2 YFSETQ. The CDR3 contains 14 residues.